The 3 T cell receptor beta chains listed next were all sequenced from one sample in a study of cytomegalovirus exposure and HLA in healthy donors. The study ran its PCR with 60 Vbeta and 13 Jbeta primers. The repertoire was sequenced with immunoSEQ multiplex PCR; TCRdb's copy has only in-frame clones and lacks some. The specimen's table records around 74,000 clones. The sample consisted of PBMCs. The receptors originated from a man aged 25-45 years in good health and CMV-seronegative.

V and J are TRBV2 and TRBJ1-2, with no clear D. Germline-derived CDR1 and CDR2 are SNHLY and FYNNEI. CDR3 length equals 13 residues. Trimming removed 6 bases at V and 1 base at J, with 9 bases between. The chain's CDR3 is CASSPDNNYGYTF. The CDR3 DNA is TGTGCCAGCAGCCCCGACAATAACTATGGCTACACCTTC.

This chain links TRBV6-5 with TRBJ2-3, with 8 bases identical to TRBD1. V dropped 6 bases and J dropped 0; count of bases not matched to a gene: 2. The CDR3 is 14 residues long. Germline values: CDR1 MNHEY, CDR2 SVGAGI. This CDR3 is CASSGTGSTDTQYF. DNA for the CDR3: TGTGCCAGCAGCGGGACAGGCAGCACAGATACGCAGTATTTT.

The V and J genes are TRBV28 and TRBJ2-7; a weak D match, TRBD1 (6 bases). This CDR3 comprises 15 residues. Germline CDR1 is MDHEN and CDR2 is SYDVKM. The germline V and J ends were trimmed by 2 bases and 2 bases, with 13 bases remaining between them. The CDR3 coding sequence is TGTGCCAGCAGTTTACGGGACACCTACGCCTACGAGCAGTACTTC. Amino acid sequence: CASSLRDTYAYEQYF.